Listed below are T cell receptor beta chains from one sample, sequenced in a study of T cell responses to AZD1222 COVID-19 vaccine. Some clones are missing from TCRdb's copy, which holds only in-frame ones; the method was immunoSEQ multiplex PCR. The sample lists approximately 130,000 clones; 88% were seen once. The sample was peripheral blood, taken 28 days after the second AZD1222 dose. Source of these receptors: an adult who received the AZD1222 COVID-19 vaccine. The conserved cysteine and the conserved F or W are not part of the CDR3 here. The order of the fields is V gene, CDR3 protein.

>TRBV5-6
ASSRDTSYEQY
>TRBV6-5
ASSGTSGRVEQF
>TRBV28
ASSFPTDRGEQY
>TRBV28
ASSRGTSGRVAGRQF
>TRBV5-1
ASSFSRGADYGYT
>TRBV5-1
ASSEDRPDTQY
>TRBV30
AWSVLGDREYEKLF
>TRBV28
ASSLGDRIIGELF
>TRBV6-6
ASSWTGASTSYGYT
>TRBV6-1
ASSEALTAPNSPLH
>TRBV18
ASSPGTGVTGYT
>TRBV4-3
ASSQLLGDDYEQY
>TRBV18
ASSTAENEQF
>TRBV30
AWYQQGAGEQF
>TRBV6-1
ASSEDLTSNYGYT
>TRBV7-9
ASSSHDSYEQY
>TRBV6-6
ASSYSGGEKLF
>TRBV29-1
SVIKGGTHVGYT
>TRBV4-1
ASSQERTAPHGAF
>TRBV3-1/TRBV3-2
ASSQFTSGGGTDTQY
>TRBV4-1
ASSQGGRLSYNEQF
>TRBV19
ASTRTAAVNTEAF
>TRBV5-1
ASSLEGLDTQY
>TRBV14
ASSQNGRLVYIQY
>TRBV6-2/TRBV6-3
ASSYRGYTEAF
>TRBV15
ATSRGGGGVWYTQY
>TRBV28
ASRTMGNYGYT
>TRBV7-8
ASSPKRQNEKLF
>TRBV7-8
ASSLVETYNEQF
>TRBV28
ASRIRGNTEAF
>TRBV6-5
ASSYSTGHYTGELF
>TRBV14
ASSPPAGGETQY
>TRBV19
ASTPSGRLETQY
>TRBV30
AWDGATEAF
>TRBV5-1
ASSLGTGNQPQH
>TRBV6-2/TRBV6-3
ASSYSAVTNTGELF
>TRBV7-2
ASSLHAASPLH
>TRBV3-1/TRBV3-2
ASSQSRAIIGYEQY
>TRBV20-1
SASLSGFDGYT
>TRBV5-1
ASSLNPRQPDGAF
>TRBV4-2
ASSQVDTGRETQY
>TRBV29-1
SVDTGSTDTQY